These 20 T cell receptor beta chains were sequenced from one sample in a study of T cell changes during pregnancy in multiple sclerosis. The protocol was immunoSEQ multiplex PCR, while the TCRdb copy is restricted to in-frame clones and leaves out a portion. The sample has some 60,000 clones, 93% seen once; the top ten hold under 2%. The sequenced sample was peripheral blood, obtained after pregnancy. All receptors derive from a female donor with multiple sclerosis, enrolled in a pregnancy study.

The gene calls are TRBV15 and TRBJ2-3; tentative D call: TRBD2 (5 bases). The CDR3 runs 17 residues. The V end lost 4 bases, the J end lost 4 bases, and 21 bases lay between the germline ends. The germline V gene has CDR1 LNHNV and CDR2 YYDKDF (reference sequence). The CDR3 spells CATSTRGYDYGADTQYF. The CDR3 nucleotides are TGTGCCACCAGCACTCGTGGGTACGACTACGGCGCAGATACGCAGTATTTT.

The chain uses TRBV4-3 and TRBJ2-6; 7 bases map to TRBD1. The germline CDR1 and CDR2 sequences are LGHNA and YSLEER. Trimming removed 1 base from V and 0 bases from J; junction bases left unmatched: 6. The CDR3 extends over 18 amino acids. CDR3 in amino acids: CASSQGGQVFSGANVLTF. DNA for the CDR3: TGCGCCAGCAGCCAAGGCGGACAGGTATTCTCTGGGGCCAACGTCCTGACTTTC.

The chain is built from TRBV25-1 and TRBJ2-7; weak D call: TRBD2 (5 bases). This CDR3 spans 14 amino acids. CDR1 is MGHDK and CDR2 is SYGVNS in the germline V gene. V lost 5 bases, J lost 4 bases, and 15 bases lay in between. The DNA for the CDR3 is TGTGCCAGCAGTTCCCCCGGGAATCTGTACGAGCAGTACTTC. This sequence encodes CASSSPGNLYEQYF.

The chain joins TRBV10-3 to TRBJ2-5; 7 bases line up with TRBD2. Germline CDR1 ENHRY, CDR2 SYGVKD. The CDR3 contains 16 residues. The J segment lost 4 bases and the V segment lost 4 bases, leaving 12 bases of the junction unmatched. The CDR3 loop is CAISAGGLEFVETQYF. Here the CDR3 DNA reads TGTGCCATCAGTGCGGGAGGACTAGAGTTTGTAGAGACCCAGTACTTC.

This chain connects TRBV7-2 to TRBJ2-7; D possibly corresponds to TRBD2 (6 bases). The germline V gene encodes CDR1 SGHTA and CDR2 FQGNSA. The CDR3 totals 16 residues. The V end lost 4 bases, the J end lost 2 bases, and 18 bases lay between the germline ends. CDR3 bases: TGTGCCAGCAGCTCAGTGGAGCGGACTATTCCCTACGAGCAGTACTTC. It codes for CASSSVERTIPYEQYF.

The V and J genes are TRBV5-1 and TRBJ2-6; 10 bases map to TRBD1. V trimming: 0 bases; J trimming: 4 bases; junction bases outside the gene matches: 4. Germline CDR1 reads SGHRS; CDR2 reads YFSETQ. This CDR3 region has 17 residues. CDR3 region: CASSLGQGALGANVLTF. The CDR3 nucleotides are TGCGCCAGCAGCTTGGGACAGGGGGCGCTGGGGGCCAACGTCCTGACTTTC.

CDR3: CASSEAGQGVYNEQFF. As DNA, the CDR3 is TGTGCCAGCAGTGAGGCAGGACAGGGGGTTTACAATGAGCAGTTCTTC. The chain carries TRBV6-1 and TRBJ2-1; 10 positions agree with TRBD1. Germline CDR1 is MNHNS and CDR2 is SASEGT. The CDR3 runs to 16 residues. Trimming cost V 3 bases and J 4 bases; bases outside gene matches: 6.

This clone was picked up one time. The chain combines TRBV4-2 with TRBJ2-1, with 12 bases matching TRBD2. Germline lookup yields CDR1 LGHNA and CDR2 YNFKEQ. The V segment lost 6 bases and the J segment 7 bases; nucleotides outside the gene matches: 4. CDR3 length: 14 amino acids. The CDR3 protein is CASRTSGSMNEQFF. The CDR3 coding sequence is TGTGCCAGCAGGACTAGCGGGAGTATGAATGAGCAGTTCTTC.

V gene TRBV27 combines with J gene TRBJ2-5, with no clear D. V dropped 1 base and J dropped 2 bases, with 8 bases sitting between them. The CDR3 extends over 14 amino acids. Germline lookup yields CDR1 MNHEY and CDR2 SMNVEV (reference sequence). CDR3 sequence (DNA): TGTGCCAGCAGTTTATTTCCCTTTCAAGAGACCCAGTACTTC. It codes for CASSLFPFQETQYF.

V and J are TRBV18 and TRBJ2-3; 8 bases line up with TRBD1. CDR1 and CDR2 from the germline V gene are KGHSH and LQKENI. V gave up 1 base and J gave up 4 bases; unmatched junction bases: 4. The CDR3 runs 15 residues. The DNA for the CDR3 is TGTGCCAGCTCACCACTAGGACAGGGTGCAGATACGCAGTATTTT. Residues: CASSPLGQGADTQYF.

The V call is TRBV19, the J call TRBJ2-2; TRBD1 might be the D (6 bases). V lost 6 bases and J lost 2, with 7 bases in between. This CDR3 comprises 13 residues. CDR1 LNHDA and CDR2 SQIVND come from the germline V gene (reference sequence). In nucleotides, the CDR3 is TGTGCCAGTAGGGGACAAAACACCGGGGAGCTGTTTTTT. Its protein product is CASRGQNTGELFF.

The CDR3 bases are TGTGCCAGCAGAGTGGAGGGGTCGAGCAATCAGCCCCAGCATTTT. As protein: CASRVEGSSNQPQHF. V gene TRBV28 combines with J gene TRBJ1-5, with D perhaps matching TRBD1 (5 bases). The V gene lost 6 bases and the J gene lost 1 base, with 13 bases spanning the gap. The CDR3 has 15 residues. Germline CDR1 reads MDHEN; CDR2 reads SYDVKM.

V is TRBV28 and J is TRBJ1-5; TRBD1 is a possible D gene (5 bases). Trimming took off 1 base at V and 3 bases at J, with 10 bases between the two ends. The CDR3 loop spans 15 amino acids. Germline V CDR1 and CDR2: MDHEN, SYDVKM. CDR3 DNA sequence: TGTGCCAGCAGTTTATCAGGGACTTCCAATCAGCCCCAGCATTTT. This gives the protein CASSLSGTSNQPQHF.

This rearrangement joins TRBV6-4 to TRBJ2-1; 13 bases align to TRBD2. Trimming took 6 bases from V and 5 from J; bases not matched to a gene: 1. The CDR3 has 14 amino acids. Germline-derived CDR1 and CDR2 are MRHNA and SNTAGT. CDR3 sequence reads: CASRGLAGNNEQFF. In DNA, the CDR3 is TGTGCCAGCAGGGGACTAGCGGGGAACAATGAGCAGTTCTTC.

The chain joins TRBV7-2 to TRBJ2-7; the match to TRBD1 covers 10 bases. Trimming cost V 5 bases and J 2 bases; bases outside gene matches: 9. The CDR3 runs to 16 residues. Germline-derived CDR1 and CDR2 are SGHTA and FQGNSA. The CDR3 loop reads CASSAWGTGATYEQYF. Written as DNA, the CDR3 is TGTGCCAGCAGCGCATGGGGGACAGGGGCTACCTACGAGCAGTACTTC.

The chain combines TRBV7-9 with TRBJ2-5; 9 nucleotides align to TRBD2. Trimming at V came to 5 bases and at J to 3 bases, leaving 7 bases not matched to a gene. This CDR3 is built from 15 residues. The germline V gene has CDR1 SEHNR and CDR2 FQNEAQ (reference sequence). The CDR3 region is CASSLLGTSKETQYF. The CDR3 nucleotides read TGTGCCAGCAGCCTACTCGGGACTAGCAAAGAGACCCAGTACTTC.

This clone was observed a few times. V and J are TRBV6-1 and TRBJ2-7; 9 nucleotides match TRBD2. J gave up 6 bases and V 7 bases, and 10 bases lay outside the gene matches. This CDR3 is built from 14 residues. Germline V gives CDR1 MNHNS, CDR2 SASEGT. Here the CDR3 reads CASNVAGGQSEQYF. CDR3 bases: TGTGCCAGCAACGTTGCGGGAGGGCAGAGCGAGCAGTACTTC.

The chain joins TRBV5-6 to TRBJ2-7, with 12 bases fitting TRBD2. Germline V gene lookup returns CDR1 SGHDT and CDR2 YYEEEE. V shed 1 base, J shed 6 bases, and the junction held 5 bases outside the gene matches. The CDR3 loop spans 15 amino acids. The CDR3 sequence is CASSLRLAGVAEQYF. The CDR3 DNA is TGTGCCAGCAGCTTGAGACTAGCGGGAGTAGCCGAGCAGTACTTC.

This clone showed up just once. The genes are TRBV27 and TRBJ2-7; 14 bases fit TRBD2. Looked up from germline, CDR1 is MNHEY and CDR2 is SMNVEV (reference sequence). The ends lost 7 bases at V and 7 bases at J; junction bases unmatched: 9. The CDR3 is 15 amino acids. The CDR3 sequence is CASTPGTSGRREQYF. For the CDR3, the DNA is TGTGCCAGCACCCCTGGGACTAGCGGGAGACGGGAGCAGTACTTC.

V usage is TRBV27 and J usage is TRBJ1-2; D gene unclear. The germline V and J ends were trimmed by 6 bases and 0 bases, with 11 bases remaining between them. The CDR3 extends over 14 amino acids. CDR1 is MNHEY, CDR2 SMNVEV, per germline (reference sequence). CDR3 nucleotide sequence: TGTGCCAGCAGCTCGGGAGGAGCTAACTATGGCTACACCTTC. This gives the protein CASSSGGANYGYTF.